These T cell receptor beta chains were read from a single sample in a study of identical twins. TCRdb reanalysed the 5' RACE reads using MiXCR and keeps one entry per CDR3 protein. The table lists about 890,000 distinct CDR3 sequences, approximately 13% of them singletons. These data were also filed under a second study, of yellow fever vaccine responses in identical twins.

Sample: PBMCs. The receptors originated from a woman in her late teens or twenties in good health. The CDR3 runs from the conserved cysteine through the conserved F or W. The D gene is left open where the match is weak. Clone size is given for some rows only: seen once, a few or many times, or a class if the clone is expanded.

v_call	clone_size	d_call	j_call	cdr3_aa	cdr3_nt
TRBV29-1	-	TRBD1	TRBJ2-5	CSVSTGGETQYF	TGCAGCGTTTCAACAGGGGGAGAGACCCAGTACTTC
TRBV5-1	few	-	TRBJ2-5	CASVGQLGETQYF	TGCGCCAGCGTCGGACAGTTAGGCGAGACCCAGTACTTC
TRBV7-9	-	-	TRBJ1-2	CASSPSGASNTF	TGTGCCAGCAGCCCTAGTGGGGCCAGTAACACCTTC
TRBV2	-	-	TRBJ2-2	CASSWRGISNTGELFF	TGTGCCAGCAGCTGGAGGGGGATCTCGAACACCGGGGAGCTGTTTTTT
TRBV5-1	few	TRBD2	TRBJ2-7	CASRPSGTLTYEQYF	TGCGCCAGCAGGCCTAGCGGGACTCTAACCTACGAGCAGTACTTC
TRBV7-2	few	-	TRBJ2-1	CASSASGTQSHEQFF	TGTGCCAGCAGCGCATCCGGGACTCAGTCCCATGAGCAGTTCTTC
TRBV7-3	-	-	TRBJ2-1	CASSALPGSSYNEQFF	TGTGCCAGCAGCGCCCTTCCGGGGAGCTCCTACAATGAGCAGTTCTTC
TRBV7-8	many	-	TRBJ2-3	CASSLRLASGTRDTQYF	TGTGCCAGCAGCTTAAGGCTAGCCAGCGGAACAAGAGATACGCAGTATTTT
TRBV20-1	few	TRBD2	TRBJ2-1	CCARDRASGIGTNEQFF	TGCTGTGCTAGAGATCGGGCTAGCGGGATAGGTACCAATGAGCAGTTCTTC
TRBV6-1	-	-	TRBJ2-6	CASSPRLGLDSGANVLTF	TGTGCCAGCAGTCCCAGGCTCGGCCTAGACTCTGGGGCCAACGTCCTGACTTTC
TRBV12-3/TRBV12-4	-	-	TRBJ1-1	CASRFTATGRTEAFF	TGTGCCAGCCGTTTTACCGCTACGGGGAGGACTGAAGCTTTCTTT
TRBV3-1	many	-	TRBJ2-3	CASSQGLLDLETDTQYF	TGTGCCAGCAGCCAAGGTCTTCTGGACCTCGAGACAGATACGCAGTATTTT
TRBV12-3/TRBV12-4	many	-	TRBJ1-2	CASTPLQAHYGYTF	TGTGCCAGCACTCCCCTCCAGGCTCACTATGGCTACACCTTC
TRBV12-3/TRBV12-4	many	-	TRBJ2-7	CASSFWSLNYEQYF	TGTGCCAGCAGTTTTTGGAGTTTAAACTACGAGCAGTACTTC
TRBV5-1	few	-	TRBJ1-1	CASTPNAGENTEAFF	TGCGCCAGCACCCCGAACGCCGGAGAGAACACTGAAGCTTTCTTT
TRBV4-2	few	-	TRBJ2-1	CASAGQRVGVSEQFF	TGTGCCAGCGCAGGACAAAGGGTCGGGGTGTCTGAGCAGTTCTTC
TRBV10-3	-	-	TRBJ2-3	CATGLQGILADTQYF	TGTGCCACCGGTCTCCAGGGGATTTTGGCAGATACGCAGTATTTT
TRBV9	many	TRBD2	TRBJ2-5	CASSLLAGGIQETQYF	TGTGCCAGCAGCTTATTAGCGGGAGGGATCCAAGAGACCCAGTACTTC
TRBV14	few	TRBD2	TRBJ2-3	CASSQTLAGSDTQYF	TGTGCCAGCAGCCAGACCTTAGCGGGATCAGATACGCAGTATTTT
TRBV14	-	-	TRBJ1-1	CASSLGPTGNTEAFF	TGTGCCAGCAGCCTCGGACCGACGGGGAACACTGAAGCTTTCTTT
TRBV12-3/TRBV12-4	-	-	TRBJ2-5	CASTPGSGKETQYF	TGTGCCAGCACCCCCGGGAGTGGCAAAGAGACCCAGTACTTC
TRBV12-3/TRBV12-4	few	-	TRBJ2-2	CASNPLWGAVGELFF	TGTGCCAGCAACCCCCTGTGGGGGGCGGTCGGGGAGCTGTTTTTT
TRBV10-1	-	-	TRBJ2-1	CASSEGGRGEQFF	TGCGCCAGCAGTGAGGGGGGCCGGGGGGAGCAGTTCTTC
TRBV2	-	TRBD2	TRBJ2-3	CASRRTSIGDTQYF	TGTGCCAGCAGACGGACTAGCATCGGAGATACGCAGTATTTT